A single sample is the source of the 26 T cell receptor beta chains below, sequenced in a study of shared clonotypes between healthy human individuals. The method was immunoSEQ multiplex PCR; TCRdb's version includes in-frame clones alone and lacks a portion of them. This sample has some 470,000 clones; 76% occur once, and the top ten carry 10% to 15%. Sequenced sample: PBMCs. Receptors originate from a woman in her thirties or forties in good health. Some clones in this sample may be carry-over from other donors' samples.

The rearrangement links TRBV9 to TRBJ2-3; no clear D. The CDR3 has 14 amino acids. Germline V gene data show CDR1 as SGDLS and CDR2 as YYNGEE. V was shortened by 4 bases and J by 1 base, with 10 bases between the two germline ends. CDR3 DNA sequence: TGTGCCAGCAGCCCATACTACGGCACAGATACGCAGTATTTT. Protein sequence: CASSPYYGTDTQYF.

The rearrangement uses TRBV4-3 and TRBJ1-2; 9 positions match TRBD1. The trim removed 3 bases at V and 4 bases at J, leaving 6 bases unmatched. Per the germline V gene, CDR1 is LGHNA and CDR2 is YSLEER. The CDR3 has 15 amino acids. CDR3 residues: CASSQGQGDSYGYTF. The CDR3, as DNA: TGCGCCAGCAGCCAGGGACAGGGCGACTCCTATGGCTACACCTTC.

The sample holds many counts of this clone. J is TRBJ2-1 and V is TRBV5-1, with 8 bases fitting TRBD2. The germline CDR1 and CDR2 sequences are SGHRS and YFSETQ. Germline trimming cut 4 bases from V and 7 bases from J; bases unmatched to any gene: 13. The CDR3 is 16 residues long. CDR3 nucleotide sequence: TGCGCCAGCAGCAACCGTGGGATAGCGGGGAGGAATGAGCAGTTCTTC. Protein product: CASSNRGIAGRNEQFF.

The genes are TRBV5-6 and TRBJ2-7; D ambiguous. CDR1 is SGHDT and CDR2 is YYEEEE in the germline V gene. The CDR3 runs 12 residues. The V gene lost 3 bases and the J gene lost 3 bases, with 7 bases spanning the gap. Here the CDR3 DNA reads TGTGCCAGCAGCTCCCGAAACTACGAGCAGTACTTC. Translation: CASSSRNYEQYF.

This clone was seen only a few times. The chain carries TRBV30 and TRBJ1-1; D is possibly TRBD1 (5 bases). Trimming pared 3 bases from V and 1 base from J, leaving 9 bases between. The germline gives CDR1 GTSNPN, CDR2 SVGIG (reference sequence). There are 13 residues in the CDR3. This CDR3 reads CAWRGLPNTEAFF. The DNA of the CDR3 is TGTGCCTGGAGGGGACTACCGAACACTGAAGCTTTCTTT.

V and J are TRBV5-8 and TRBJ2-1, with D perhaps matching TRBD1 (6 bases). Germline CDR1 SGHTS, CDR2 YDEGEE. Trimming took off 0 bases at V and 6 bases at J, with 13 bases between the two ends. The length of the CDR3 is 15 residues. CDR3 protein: CASSLGNLGGNEQFF. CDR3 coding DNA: TGTGCCAGCAGCTTGGGAAATCTAGGGGGCAATGAGCAGTTCTTC.

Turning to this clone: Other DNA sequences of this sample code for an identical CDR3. The DNA for the CDR3 is TGTGCCAGCAGTGGGCACAATGAGCAGTTCTTC. It is translated as CASSGHNEQFF. The chain carries TRBV2 and TRBJ2-1, with unresolved D. Germline V gene lookup returns CDR1 SNHLY and CDR2 FYNNEI. Trimming cost V 4 bases and J 5 bases, with 3 bases left between them. The CDR3 is 11 amino acids.

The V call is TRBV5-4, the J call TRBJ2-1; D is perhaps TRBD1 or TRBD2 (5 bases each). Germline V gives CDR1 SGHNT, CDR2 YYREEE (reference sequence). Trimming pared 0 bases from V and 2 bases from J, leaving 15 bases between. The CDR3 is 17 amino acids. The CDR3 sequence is CASSLASGRSAYNEQFF. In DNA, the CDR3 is TGTGCCAGCAGCTTGGCTTCGGGGCGCAGCGCCTACAATGAGCAGTTCTTC.

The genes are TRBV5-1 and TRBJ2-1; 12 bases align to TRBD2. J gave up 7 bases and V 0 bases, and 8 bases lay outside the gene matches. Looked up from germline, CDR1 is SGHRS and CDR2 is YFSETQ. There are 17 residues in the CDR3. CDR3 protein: CASSLALTSGRTNEQFF. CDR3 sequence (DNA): TGCGCCAGCAGCTTGGCCCTGACTAGCGGGAGAACAAATGAGCAGTTCTTC.

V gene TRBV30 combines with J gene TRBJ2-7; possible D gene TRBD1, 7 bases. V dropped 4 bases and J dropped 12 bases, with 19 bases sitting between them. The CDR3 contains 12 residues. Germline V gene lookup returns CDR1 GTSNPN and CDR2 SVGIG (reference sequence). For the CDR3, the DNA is TGTGCCTGGACCGTTGGAGGGGGCCTTTGGTACTTC. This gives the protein CAWTVGGGLWYF.

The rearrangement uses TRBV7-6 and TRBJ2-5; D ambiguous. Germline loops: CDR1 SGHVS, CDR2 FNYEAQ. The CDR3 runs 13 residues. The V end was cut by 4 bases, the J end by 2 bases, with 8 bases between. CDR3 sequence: CASSYRRQETQYF. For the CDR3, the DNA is TGTGCCAGCAGCTACCGAAGGCAAGAGACCCAGTACTTC.

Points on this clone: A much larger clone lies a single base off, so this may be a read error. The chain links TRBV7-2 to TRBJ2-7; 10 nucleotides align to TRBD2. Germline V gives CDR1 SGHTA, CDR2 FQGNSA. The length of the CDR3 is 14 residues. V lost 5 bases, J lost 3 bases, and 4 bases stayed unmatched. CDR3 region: CASSPSGSIYEQYF. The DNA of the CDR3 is TGTGCCAGCAGCCCTAGCGGGAGTATCTACGAGCAGTACTTC.

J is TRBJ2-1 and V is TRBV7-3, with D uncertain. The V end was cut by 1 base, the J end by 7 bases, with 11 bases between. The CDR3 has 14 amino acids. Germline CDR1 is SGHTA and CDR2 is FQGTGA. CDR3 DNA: TGTGCCAGCAGCTTAAATAACCTAGGGAATGAGCAGTTCTTC. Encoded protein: CASSLNNLGNEQFF.

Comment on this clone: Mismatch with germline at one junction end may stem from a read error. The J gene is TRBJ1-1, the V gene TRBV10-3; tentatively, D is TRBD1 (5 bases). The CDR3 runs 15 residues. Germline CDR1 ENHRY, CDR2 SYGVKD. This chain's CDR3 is CASSDVVAGGTEAFF. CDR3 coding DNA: TGTGCCAGCAGTGATGTCGTCGCGGGGGGCACTGAAGCTTTCTTT.

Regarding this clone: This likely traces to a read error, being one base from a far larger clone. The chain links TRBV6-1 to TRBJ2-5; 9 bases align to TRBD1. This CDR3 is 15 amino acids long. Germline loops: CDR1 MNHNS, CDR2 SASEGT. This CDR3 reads CATHLRDRETYEQHF. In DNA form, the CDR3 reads TGTGCCACGCACCTCCGGGACAGGGAAACCTACGAGCAGCACTTC.

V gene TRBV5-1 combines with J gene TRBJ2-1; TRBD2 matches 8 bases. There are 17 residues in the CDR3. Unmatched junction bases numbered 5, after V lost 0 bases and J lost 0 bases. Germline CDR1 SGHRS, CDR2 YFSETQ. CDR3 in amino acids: CASSLGTSGSSYNEQFF. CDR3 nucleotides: TGCGCCAGCAGCTTGGGAACTAGCGGAAGCTCCTACAATGAGCAGTTCTTC.

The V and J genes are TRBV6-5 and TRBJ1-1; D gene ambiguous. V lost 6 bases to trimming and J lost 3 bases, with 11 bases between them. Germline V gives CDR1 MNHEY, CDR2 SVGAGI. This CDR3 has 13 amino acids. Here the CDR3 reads CASRHPYHTEAFF. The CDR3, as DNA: TGTGCCAGCAGACATCCATACCACACTGAAGCTTTCTTT.

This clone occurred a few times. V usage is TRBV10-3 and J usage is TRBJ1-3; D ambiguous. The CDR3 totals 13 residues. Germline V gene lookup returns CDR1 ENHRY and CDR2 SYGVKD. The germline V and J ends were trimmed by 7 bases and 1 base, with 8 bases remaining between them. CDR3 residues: CAINSVSGNTIYF. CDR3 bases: TGTGCCATCAACAGTGTATCTGGAAACACCATATATTTT.

The CDR3 reads CASSANPYYNEQFF. In DNA form, the CDR3 reads TGTGCCAGCAGTGCGAACCCGTACTACAATGAGCAGTTCTTC. The J gene is TRBJ2-1, the V gene TRBV2; D is uncertain. Trimming removed 4 bases at V and 3 bases at J, with 10 bases between. The CDR3 consists of 14 residues. CDR1 is SNHLY and CDR2 is FYNNEI in the germline V gene.

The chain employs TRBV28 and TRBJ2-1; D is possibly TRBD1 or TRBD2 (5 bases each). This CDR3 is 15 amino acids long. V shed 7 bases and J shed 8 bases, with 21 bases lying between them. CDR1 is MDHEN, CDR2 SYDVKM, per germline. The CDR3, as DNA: TGTGCCAGCACCCTGGGACGGACCTCCTTGGATGAGCAGTTCTTC. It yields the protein CASTLGRTSLDEQFF.

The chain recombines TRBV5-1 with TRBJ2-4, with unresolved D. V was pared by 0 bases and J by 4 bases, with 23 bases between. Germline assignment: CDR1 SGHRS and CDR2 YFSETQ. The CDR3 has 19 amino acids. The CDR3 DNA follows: TGCGCCAGCAGCTTGGCCGGGCCGAACAGCCGACTTACAAAAAACATTCAGTACTTC. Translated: CASSLAGPNSRLTKNIQYF.

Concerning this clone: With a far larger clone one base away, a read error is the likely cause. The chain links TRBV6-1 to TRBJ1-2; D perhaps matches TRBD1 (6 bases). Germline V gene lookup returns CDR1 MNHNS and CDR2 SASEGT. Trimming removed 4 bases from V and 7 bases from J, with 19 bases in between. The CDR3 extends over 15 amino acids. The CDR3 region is CASSGGGQSFCGYTF. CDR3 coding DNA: TGTGCCAGCAGTGGAGGAGGACAGTCTTTCTGTGGCTACACCTTC.

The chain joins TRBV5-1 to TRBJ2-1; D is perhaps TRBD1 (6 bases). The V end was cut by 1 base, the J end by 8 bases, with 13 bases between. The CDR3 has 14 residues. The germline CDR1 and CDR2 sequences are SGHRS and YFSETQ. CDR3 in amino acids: CASSLRTANDEQFF. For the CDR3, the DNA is TGCGCCAGCAGCTTGAGGACAGCTAATGATGAGCAGTTCTTC.

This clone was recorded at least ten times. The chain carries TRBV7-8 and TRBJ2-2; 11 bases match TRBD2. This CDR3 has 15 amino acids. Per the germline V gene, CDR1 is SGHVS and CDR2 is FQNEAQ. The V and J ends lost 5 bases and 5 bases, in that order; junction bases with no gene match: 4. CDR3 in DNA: TGTGCCAGCAGCCCCCGACTAGCGGGAACCGGGGAGCTGTTTTTT. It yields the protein CASSPRLAGTGELFF.

CDR3 sequence: CASSGQVPRGEQYF. CDR3 bases: TGTGCCAGCTCTGGACAGGTCCCCAGGGGCGAGCAGTACTTC. The J gene is TRBJ2-7, the V gene TRBV18; 7 nucleotides agree with TRBD1. The CDR3 loop spans 14 amino acids. The germline CDR1 and CDR2 sequences are KGHSH and LQKENI. V lost 6 bases to trimming and J lost 6 bases; unmatched junction nucleotides: 11. Full variable domain (missing parts from reference TRBV18 and TRBJ2-7): NAGVMQNPRHLVRRRGQEARLRCSPMKGHSHVYWYRQLPEEGLKFMVYLQKENIIDESGMPKERFSAEFPKEGPSILRIQQVVRGDSAAYFCASSGQVPRGEQYFGPGTRLTVT.

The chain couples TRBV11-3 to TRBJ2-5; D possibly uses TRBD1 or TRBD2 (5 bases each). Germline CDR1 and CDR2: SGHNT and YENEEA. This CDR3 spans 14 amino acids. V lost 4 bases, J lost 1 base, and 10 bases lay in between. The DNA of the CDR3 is TGTGCCAGCAGCTCCCGTGGGGGCCAAGAGACCCAGTACTTC. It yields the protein CASSSRGGQETQYF.